This T cell receptor beta chain appears in the sequencing data of a study of blood T cell repertoires in COVID-19. TCRdb's copy holds only in-frame clones and misses some; the assay was immunoSEQ multiplex PCR. The sample shows 300,000 or so clones, 80% to 90% of them seen only once. With 6 bases clipped from V and 7 bases from J, the junction kept 14 bases outside the gene matches. CDR3 length: 16 residues. The germline V gene has CDR1 MDHEN and CDR2 SYDVKM. The rearrangement links TRBV28 to TRBJ2-5; 10 bases agree with TRBD2. The specimen was peripheral blood. This sequence originates from a man over 45 with active or convalescent COVID-19. CDR3 in amino acids: CASSHVGLAGVGTQYF. CDR3 DNA sequence: TGTGCCAGCAGCCACGTAGGCCTAGCGGGGGTTGGGACCCAGTACTTC.